This entry lists 8 T cell receptor beta chains sequenced from one sample in a study of shared clonotypes between healthy human individuals (TCRdb year 2020). The receptor library was made with the immunoSEQ multiplex PCR assay. The immuneACCESS repertoire file appears here via TCRdb, limited to in-frame rearrangements. These files lack a portion of the clones; in checked studies, under half of the deficit traces to unresolved V genes, and the cause of the others is not known. A total of just under 350,000 clones appear in this sample, more than 60% of them only once. The biggest ten clones account for about 9.4% of the sample. Source material: memory CD4+ T cells sorted from blood. The cell subset or site label, read with the paper, signifies: CD45RA-negative fraction. These receptors all come from a young man in good health.

V gene TRBV5-6 combines with J gene TRBJ2-3; TRBD1 matches 10 bases. This CDR3 spans 15 amino acids. With V trimmed by 4 bases and J by 0 bases, 2 bases remained unmatched. The V gene's germline CDR1 is SGHDT and CDR2 YYEEEE. CDR3 sequence reads: CASSRQGASTDTQYF. In DNA form, the CDR3 reads TGTGCCAGCAGCAGACAGGGGGCGAGCACAGATACGCAGTATTTT.

The chain links TRBV5-5 to TRBJ2-7; 10 bases align to TRBD1. The germline V gene encodes CDR1 SGHKS and CDR2 YYEKEE (reference sequence). CDR3 size: 17 residues. Trimming at V came to 4 bases and at J to 0 bases, leaving 10 bases not matched to a gene. CDR3 in DNA: TGTGCCAGCAGCGGAGCCGGGACAGGGGCCAGCTCCTACGAGCAGTACTTC. Its translation is CASSGAGTGASSYEQYF. Combining the CDR3 with reference TRBV5-5 and TRBJ2-7 gives the whole variable domain DAGVTQSPTHLIKTRGQQVTLRCSPISGHKSVSWYQQVLGQGPQFIFQYYEKEERGRGNFPDRFSARQFPNYSSELNVNALLLGDSALYLCASSGAGTGASSYEQYFGPGTRLTVT.

This sequence joins TRBV2 and TRBJ2-7; tentative D call: TRBD2 (6 bases). This CDR3 contains 14 residues. The V end lost 11 bases, the J end lost 0 bases, and 17 bases lay between the germline ends. Germline CDR1 SNHLY, CDR2 FYNNEI. This chain's CDR3 is CASLRGPSSYEQYF. In nucleotides, the CDR3 is TGTGCCTCATTGCGGGGCCCTAGCTCCTACGAGCAGTACTTC.

The V gene is TRBV6-5, the J gene TRBJ1-2, with D possibly being TRBD1 (6 bases). Germline V lookup: CDR1 MNHEY, CDR2 SVGAGI. The V and J ends lost 6 bases and 5 bases respectively, with 13 bases between them. The CDR3 runs 13 residues. The CDR3 sequence: CASSLAGVYGYTF. In DNA form, the CDR3 reads TGTGCCAGCAGCCTCGCAGGGGTTTATGGCTACACCTTC.

The gene calls are TRBV19 and TRBJ2-1; D tentatively fits TRBD1 or TRBD2 (6 bases each). V dropped 3 bases and J dropped 5 bases, with 14 bases sitting between them. The CDR3 spans 15 residues. CDR1 and CDR2 from the germline V gene are LNHDA and SQIVND (reference sequence). In DNA form, the CDR3 reads TGTGCCAGTAGTATCGGGGGCGTCACCAACAATGAGCAGTTCTTC. Its translation: CASSIGGVTNNEQFF. Looking up the rest from reference TRBV19 and TRBJ2-1 gives the full variable domain: DGGITQSPKYLFRKEGQNVTLSCEQNLNHDAMYWYRQDPGQGLRLIYYSQIVNDFQKGDIAEGYSVSREKKESFPLTVTSAQKNPTAFYLCASSIGGVTNNEQFFGPGTRLTVL.

The chain couples TRBV6-1 to TRBJ2-2; weak D call: TRBD1 (6 bases). CDR3 length: 14 residues. Trimming cost V 7 bases and J 6 bases, with 15 bases left between them. Germline values: CDR1 MNHNS, CDR2 SASEGT. CDR3 loop: CASIHRVNAGELFF. As DNA, the CDR3 is TGTGCCAGCATTCACAGGGTGAATGCCGGGGAGCTGTTTTTT.

This clone has a single count. The chain links TRBV5-4 to TRBJ2-3, with D unresolved. The CDR3 is 14 residues long. The V end was cut by 0 bases, the J end by 4 bases, with 9 bases between. Per the germline V gene, CDR1 is SGHNT and CDR2 is YYREEE (reference sequence). The CDR3 spells CASSLAGLPDTQYF. The CDR3 bases are TGTGCCAGCAGCTTGGCCGGGCTTCCAGATACGCAGTATTTT. The full variable domain, in which reference TRBV5-4 and TRBJ2-3 provide the parts outside the CDR3, is ETGVTQSPTHLIKTRGQQVTLRCSSQSGHNTVSWYQQALGQGPQFIFQYYREEENGRGNFPPRFSGLQFPNYSSELNVNALELDDSALYLCASSLAGLPDTQYFGPGTRLTVL.

The chain couples TRBV5-1 to TRBJ1-4; TRBD1 matches at 7 bases. From germline, CDR1 is SGHRS and CDR2 YFSETQ. This CDR3 is built from 15 residues. After removal of 6 bases from V and 2 bases from J, the junction contained 7 bases not matched to a gene. The CDR3 DNA is TGCGCCAGCAAACGGACGACAGGGACTAATGAAAAACTGTTTTTT. It yields the protein CASKRTTGTNEKLFF.